The sequence of this T cell receptor (beta chain) was determined in a study of blood T cell repertoires in COVID-19. On the study more broadly: Collection of acute and convalescent COVID-19 samples took place in the United States, Italy and Spain. From T cells, B-cell-depleted T cells, or PBMCs came the material, which was cDNA or gDNA.

In germline, CDR1 is SGHKS, CDR2 YYEKEE (reference sequence). The CDR3 extends over 16 amino acids. V lost 4 bases, J lost 4 bases, and 18 bases lay in between. As processed by the authors: Estimation of nucleated cell counts relied on the amplification of reference gene primers. Repertoires were generated with immunoSEQ multiplex PCR, while TCRdb's copy carries only in-frame clones and drops some. V and J calls and clone size are given by that table; D and trimming were obtained from the DNA. Of 200,000 to 250,000 clones detected, roughly 89% appear once; the ten largest clones hold 5.5% to 6.5%. This TCR was recovered from a man in his 60s who had recovered from COVID-19. The chain carries TRBV5-5 and TRBJ1-5; a possible D gene is TRBD1 (5 bases). The sequenced material came from peripheral blood. The CDR3 reads CASSRGTDRRNQPQHF. The CDR3 nucleotides are TGTGCCAGCAGCAGGGGTACCGACAGAAGGAATCAGCCCCAGCATTTT.